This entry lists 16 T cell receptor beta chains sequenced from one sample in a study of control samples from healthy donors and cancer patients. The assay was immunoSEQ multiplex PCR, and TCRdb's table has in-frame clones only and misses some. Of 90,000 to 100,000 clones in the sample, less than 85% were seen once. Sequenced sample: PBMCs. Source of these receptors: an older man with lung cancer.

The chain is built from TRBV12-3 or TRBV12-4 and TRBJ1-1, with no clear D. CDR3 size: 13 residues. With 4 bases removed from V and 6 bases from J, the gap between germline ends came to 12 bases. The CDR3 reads CASSSRMVSEAFF. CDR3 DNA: TGTGCCAGCAGTTCCCGGATGGTCTCTGAAGCTTTCTTT.

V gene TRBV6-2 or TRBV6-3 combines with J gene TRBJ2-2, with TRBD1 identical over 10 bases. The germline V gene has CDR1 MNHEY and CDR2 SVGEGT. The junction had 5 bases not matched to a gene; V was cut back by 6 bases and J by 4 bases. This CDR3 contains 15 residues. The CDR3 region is CASSRTGGGTGELFF. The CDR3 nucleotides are TGTGCCAGCAGCCGGACAGGGGGAGGCACCGGGGAGCTGTTTTTT.

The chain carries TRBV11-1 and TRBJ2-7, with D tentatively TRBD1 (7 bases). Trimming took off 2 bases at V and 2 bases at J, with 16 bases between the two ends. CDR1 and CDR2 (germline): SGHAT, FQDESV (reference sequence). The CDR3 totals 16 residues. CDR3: CASSLYRQGGPYEQYF. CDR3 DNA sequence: TGTGCCAGCAGCTTATATCGCCAGGGGGGTCCCTACGAGCAGTACTTC.

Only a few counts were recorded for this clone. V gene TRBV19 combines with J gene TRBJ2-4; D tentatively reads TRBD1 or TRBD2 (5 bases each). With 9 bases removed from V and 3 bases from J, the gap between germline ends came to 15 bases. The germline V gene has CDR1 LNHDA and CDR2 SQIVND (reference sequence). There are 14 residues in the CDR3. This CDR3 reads CASSAAGGKNIQYF. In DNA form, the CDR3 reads TGTGCCAGCAGTGCGGCTGGGGGCAAAAACATTCAGTACTTC.

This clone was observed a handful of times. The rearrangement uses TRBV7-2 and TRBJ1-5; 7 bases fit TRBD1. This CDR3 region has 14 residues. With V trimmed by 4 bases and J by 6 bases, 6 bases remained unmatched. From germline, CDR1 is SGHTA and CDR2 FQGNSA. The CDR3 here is CASSSDRLFQPQHF. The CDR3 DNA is TGTGCCAGCAGCTCGGACAGGTTGTTTCAGCCCCAGCATTTT.

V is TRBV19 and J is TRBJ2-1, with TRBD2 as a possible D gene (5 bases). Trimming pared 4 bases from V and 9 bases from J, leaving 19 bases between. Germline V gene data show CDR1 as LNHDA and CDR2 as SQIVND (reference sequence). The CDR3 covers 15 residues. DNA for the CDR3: TGTGCCAGTAGTACAGACCCGGGGAAGTCTGGTGAGCAGTTCTTC. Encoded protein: CASSTDPGKSGEQFF.

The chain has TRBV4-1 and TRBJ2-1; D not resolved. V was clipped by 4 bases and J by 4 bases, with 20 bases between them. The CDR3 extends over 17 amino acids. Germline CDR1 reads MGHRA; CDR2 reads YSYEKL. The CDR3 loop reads CASSPSVRPPGYNEQFF. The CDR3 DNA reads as TGCGCCAGCAGCCCCTCCGTTCGACCTCCTGGATACAATGAGCAGTTCTTC.

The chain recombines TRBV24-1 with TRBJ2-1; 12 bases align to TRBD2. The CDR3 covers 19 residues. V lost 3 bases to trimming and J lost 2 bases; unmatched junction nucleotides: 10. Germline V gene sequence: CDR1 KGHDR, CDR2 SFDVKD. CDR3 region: CATSDPSSGGATTYNEQFF. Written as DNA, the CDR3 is TGTGCCACCAGTGATCCCTCTAGCGGGGGGGCCACGACCTACAATGAGCAGTTCTTC.

In DNA form, the CDR3 reads TGTGCCAGCAGTTTTCAGGGACCCCCCCTAAGCAATCAGCCCCAGCATTTT. Translating it yields CASSFQGPPLSNQPQHF. V is TRBV28 and J is TRBJ1-5, with D maybe TRBD1 (5 bases). The CDR3 has 17 residues. V lost 3 bases and J 1 base, leaving 16 bases between the germline ends. Looked up from germline, CDR1 is MDHEN and CDR2 is SYDVKM.

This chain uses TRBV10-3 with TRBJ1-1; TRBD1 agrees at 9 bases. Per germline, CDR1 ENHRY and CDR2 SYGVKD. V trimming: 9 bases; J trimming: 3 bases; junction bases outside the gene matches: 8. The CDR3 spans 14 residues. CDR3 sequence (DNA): TGTGCCATTGCGACAGGGGGAGCGGACACTGAAGCTTTCTTT. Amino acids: CAIATGGADTEAFF.

In nucleotides, the CDR3 is TGTGCCAGCAAAGGGTCAGGGGCAGCTAATAATCAGCCCCAGCATTTT. Residues: CASKGSGAANNQPQHF. This sequence joins TRBV27 and TRBJ1-5, with a tentative D call TRBD1 (6 bases). From germline, CDR1 is MNHEY and CDR2 SMNVEV (reference sequence). The CDR3 contains 16 residues. Trimming stripped 7 bases from V and 4 bases from J, with 20 bases between.

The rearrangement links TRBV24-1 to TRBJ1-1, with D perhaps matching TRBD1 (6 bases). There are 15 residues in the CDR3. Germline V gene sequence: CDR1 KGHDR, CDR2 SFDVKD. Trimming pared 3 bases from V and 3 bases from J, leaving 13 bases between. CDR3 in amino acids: CATSDTRGGDTEAFF. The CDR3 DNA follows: TGTGCCACCAGTGATACCAGGGGTGGGGACACTGAAGCTTTCTTT.

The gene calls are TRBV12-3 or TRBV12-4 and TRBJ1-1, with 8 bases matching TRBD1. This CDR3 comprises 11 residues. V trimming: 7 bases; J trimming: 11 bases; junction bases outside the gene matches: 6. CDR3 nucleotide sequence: TGTGCCAGCAAACGGACAGGGAAGGCTTTCTTT. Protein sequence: CASKRTGKAFF.

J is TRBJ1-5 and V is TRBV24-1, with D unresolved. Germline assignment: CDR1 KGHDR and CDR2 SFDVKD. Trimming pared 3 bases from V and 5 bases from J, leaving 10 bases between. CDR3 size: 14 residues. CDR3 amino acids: CATSDNGLHQPQHF. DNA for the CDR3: TGTGCCACCAGTGATAATGGCCTACATCAGCCCCAGCATTTT.

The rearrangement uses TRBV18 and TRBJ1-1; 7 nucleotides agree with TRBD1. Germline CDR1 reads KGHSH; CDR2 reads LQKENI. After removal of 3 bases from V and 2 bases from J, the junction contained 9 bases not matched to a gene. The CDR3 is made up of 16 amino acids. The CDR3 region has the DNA TGTGCCAGCTCACCCCCGAGGGACAGCACAAACACTGAAGCTTTCTTT. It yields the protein CASSPPRDSTNTEAFF.

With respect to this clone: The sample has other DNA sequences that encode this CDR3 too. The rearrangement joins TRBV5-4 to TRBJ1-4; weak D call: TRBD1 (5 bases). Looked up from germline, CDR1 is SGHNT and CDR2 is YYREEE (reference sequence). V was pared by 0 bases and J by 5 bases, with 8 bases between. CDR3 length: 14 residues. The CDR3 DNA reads TGTGCCAGCAGCTTGGGACAGAACAATGAAAAACTGTTTTTT. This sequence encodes CASSLGQNNEKLFF.